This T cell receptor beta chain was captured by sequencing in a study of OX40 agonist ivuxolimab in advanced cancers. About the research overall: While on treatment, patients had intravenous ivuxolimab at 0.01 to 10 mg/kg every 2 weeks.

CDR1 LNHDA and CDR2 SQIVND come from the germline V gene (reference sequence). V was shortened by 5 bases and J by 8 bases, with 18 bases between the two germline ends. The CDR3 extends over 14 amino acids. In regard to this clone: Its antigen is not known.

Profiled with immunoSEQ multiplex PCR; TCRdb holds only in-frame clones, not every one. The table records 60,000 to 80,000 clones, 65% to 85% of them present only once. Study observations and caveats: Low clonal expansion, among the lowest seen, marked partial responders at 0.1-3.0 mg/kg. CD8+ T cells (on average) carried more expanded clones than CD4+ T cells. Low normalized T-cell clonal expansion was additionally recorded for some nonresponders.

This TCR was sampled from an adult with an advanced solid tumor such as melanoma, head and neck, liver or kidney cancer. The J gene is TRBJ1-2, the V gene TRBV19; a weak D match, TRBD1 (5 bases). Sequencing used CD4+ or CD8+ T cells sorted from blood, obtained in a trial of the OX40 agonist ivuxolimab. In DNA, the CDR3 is TGTGCCAGTAGTTCTCAGGGAGGCGAGAACGGCTACACCTTC. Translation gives CASSSQGGENGYTF.